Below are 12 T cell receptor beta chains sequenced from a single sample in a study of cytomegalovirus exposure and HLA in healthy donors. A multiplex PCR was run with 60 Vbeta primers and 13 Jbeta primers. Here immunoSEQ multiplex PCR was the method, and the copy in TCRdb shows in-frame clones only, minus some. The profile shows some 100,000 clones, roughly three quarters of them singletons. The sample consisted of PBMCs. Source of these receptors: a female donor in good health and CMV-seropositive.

CDR3 sequence reads: CASSPIDIRGWNEQFF. CDR3 DNA sequence: TGTGCCAGCAGCCCCATAGATATAAGGGGCTGGAATGAGCAGTTCTTC. The chain couples TRBV14 to TRBJ2-1; D perhaps matches TRBD1 (5 bases). The germline V gene has CDR1 SGHDN and CDR2 FVKESK. Trimming removed 4 bases from V and 7 bases from J, with 20 bases in between. This CDR3 comprises 16 residues.

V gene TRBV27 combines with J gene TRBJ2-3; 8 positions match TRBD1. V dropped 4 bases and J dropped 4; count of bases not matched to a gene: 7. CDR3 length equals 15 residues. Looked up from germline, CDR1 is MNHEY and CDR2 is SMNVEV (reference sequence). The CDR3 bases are TGTGCCAGCAGTTGGGCCAGGGGGCCGGCAGATACGCAGTATTTT. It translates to CASSWARGPADTQYF.

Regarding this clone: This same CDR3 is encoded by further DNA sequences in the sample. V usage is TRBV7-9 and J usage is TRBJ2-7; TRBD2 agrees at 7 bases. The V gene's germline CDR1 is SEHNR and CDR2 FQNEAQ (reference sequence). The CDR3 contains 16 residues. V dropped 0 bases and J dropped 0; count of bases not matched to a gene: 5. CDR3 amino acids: CASSLAGGFLSYEQYF. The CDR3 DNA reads TGTGCCAGCAGCTTAGCGGGAGGGTTCCTCTCCTACGAGCAGTACTTC.

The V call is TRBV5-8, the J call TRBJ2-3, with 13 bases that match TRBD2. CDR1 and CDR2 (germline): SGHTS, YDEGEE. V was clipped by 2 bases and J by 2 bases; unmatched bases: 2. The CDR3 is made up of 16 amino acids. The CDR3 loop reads CASSLGTSGVTDTQYF. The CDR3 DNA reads TGTGCCAGCAGCTTAGGGACTAGCGGGGTCACAGATACGCAGTATTTT.

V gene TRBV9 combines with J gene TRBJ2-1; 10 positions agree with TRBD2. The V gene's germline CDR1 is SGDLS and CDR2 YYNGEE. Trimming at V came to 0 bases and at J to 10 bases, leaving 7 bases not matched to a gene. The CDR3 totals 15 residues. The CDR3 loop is CASSVGDALAGEQFF. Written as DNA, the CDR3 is TGTGCCAGCAGCGTAGGTGACGCACTAGCGGGGGAGCAGTTCTTC.

The CDR3 DNA reads TGTGCCACCAGCAGAGATCTTTCGGGCTACACCTTC. It yields the protein CATSRDLSGYTF. This chain joins TRBV15 and TRBJ1-2; D gene ambiguous. Germline loops: CDR1 LNHNV, CDR2 YYDKDF (reference sequence). V lost 0 bases and J lost 8, with 7 bases in between. This CDR3 comprises 12 residues.

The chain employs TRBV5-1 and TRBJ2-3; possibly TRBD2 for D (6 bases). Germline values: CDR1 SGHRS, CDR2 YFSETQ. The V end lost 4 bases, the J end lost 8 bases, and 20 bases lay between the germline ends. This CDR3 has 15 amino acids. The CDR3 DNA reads TGCGCCAGCAGCCCGGGGGATACTAGCAGATTTACGCAGTATTTT. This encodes CASSPGDTSRFTQYF.

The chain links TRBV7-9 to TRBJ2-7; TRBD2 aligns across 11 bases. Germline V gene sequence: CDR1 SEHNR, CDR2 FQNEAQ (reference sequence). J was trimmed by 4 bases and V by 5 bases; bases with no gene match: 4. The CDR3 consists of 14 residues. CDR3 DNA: TGTGCCAGCAGCCACAGACTAGCGGGGTACGAGCAGTACTTC. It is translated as CASSHRLAGYEQYF.

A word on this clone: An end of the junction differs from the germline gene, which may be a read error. Written as DNA, the CDR3 is TGCAGCGTGGGGGGTGAGATGGGATCTTTCAATGAACAGTTCTTC. Protein product: CSVGGEMGSFNEQFF. The chain links TRBV29-1 to TRBJ2-1; D is possibly TRBD2 (6 bases). CDR3 length: 15 amino acids. Germline lookup yields CDR1 SQVTM and CDR2 ANQGSEA.

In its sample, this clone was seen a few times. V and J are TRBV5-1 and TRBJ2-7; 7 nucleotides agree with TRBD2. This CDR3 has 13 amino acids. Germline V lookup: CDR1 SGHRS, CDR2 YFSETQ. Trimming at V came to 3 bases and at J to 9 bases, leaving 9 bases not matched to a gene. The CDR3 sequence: CASSSAGVRGQYF. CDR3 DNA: TGCGCCAGCAGCTCGGCGGGAGTTCGCGGGCAGTACTTC. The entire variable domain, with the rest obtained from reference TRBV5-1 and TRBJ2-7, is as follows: KAGVTQTPRYLIKTRGQQVTLSCSPISGHRSVSWYQQTPGQGLQFLFEYFSETQRNKGNFPGRFSGRQFSNSRSEMNVSTLELGDSALYLCASSSAGVRGQYFGPGTRLTVT.

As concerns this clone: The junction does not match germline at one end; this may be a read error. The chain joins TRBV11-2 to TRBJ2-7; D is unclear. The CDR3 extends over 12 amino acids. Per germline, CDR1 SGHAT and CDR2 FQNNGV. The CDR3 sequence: CASSDGRFNEDF. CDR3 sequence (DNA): TGTGCCAGCAGCGACGGAAGGTTTAATGAGGACTTC.

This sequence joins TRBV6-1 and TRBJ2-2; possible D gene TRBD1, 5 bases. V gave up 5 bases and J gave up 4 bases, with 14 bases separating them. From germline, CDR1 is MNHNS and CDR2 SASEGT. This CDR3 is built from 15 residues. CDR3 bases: TGTGCCAGCAGTCTAGGACACGCGAGCACCGGGGAGCTGTTTTTT. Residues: CASSLGHASTGELFF.